Included here is one TCR beta chain sequence, with context. Unmatched junction bases numbered 4, after V lost 0 bases and J lost 3 bases. The CDR3 runs to 16 residues. Germline V gives CDR1 SGDLS, CDR2 YYNGEE. This sample was included in a study of blood T cell repertoires in COVID-19. Overall study context: Samples taken during acute and convalescent COVID-19 were collected in the United States, Italy and Spain. T cells, B-cell-depleted T cells, or PBMCs provided the cDNA or gDNA that served as material.

Produced via immunoSEQ multiplex PCR; TCRdb's table is partial and in-frame only. The sample has roughly 250,000 clones, about 90% seen once. Participant age was roughly 18 to 89 years, and participants resided in around 24 US areas. The chain has TRBV9 and TRBJ2-1; 9 bases are shared with TRBD2. This clonotype was obtained from a woman in her 30s with acute COVID-19. Sample: PBMCs or T cells enriched from blood (not recorded which). The CDR3 nucleotides read TGTGCCAGCAGCGTAGTAGCGGGAGAAGGCTACAATGAGCAGTTCTTC. Translation gives CASSVVAGEGYNEQFF.